The 20 T cell receptor beta chains in this list originate from one sample, sequenced in a study of blood T cell repertoires in COVID-19. Method: immunoSEQ multiplex PCR; TCRdb's copy keeps in-frame clones and lacks some. The table has 57,000 or so clones, 70% to 90% seen once. The specimen sequenced was peripheral blood. Every receptor here comes from a man in his 70s with acute or convalescent COVID-19.

The V and J genes are TRBV5-6 and TRBJ2-3; 10 bases agree with TRBD1. The CDR3 is 16 amino acids. The V gene end was trimmed by 2 bases and the J gene end by 5 bases; junction bases not matched to a gene: 8. Germline V lookup: CDR1 SGHDT, CDR2 YYEEEE. The CDR3, as DNA: TGTGCCAGCAGCTTTTGGTGGGACAGGGGTGTAGATACGCAGTATTTT. Its translation: CASSFWWDRGVDTQYF.

This clone occurred once. Its ends do not fully match the called genes, so a read error is possible. The chain combines TRBV6-5 with TRBJ2-2, with 7 bases that match TRBD1. Germline CDR1 MNHEY, CDR2 SVGAGI. This CDR3 comprises 14 residues. CDR3 DNA sequence: TGTGCCAGCACCCAGACAGGGAACAACGGGGAGCTGTTTTTT. Translation: CASTQTGNNGELFF.

The chain recombines TRBV5-1 with TRBJ1-4, with 7 bases that match TRBD1. This CDR3 region has 15 residues. In germline, CDR1 is SGHRS, CDR2 YFSETQ. Germline trimming cut 4 bases from V and 5 bases from J; bases unmatched to any gene: 8. CDR3 protein: CASSLTGTANEKLFF. DNA for the CDR3: TGCGCCAGCAGCCTAACCGGGACAGCAAATGAAAAACTGTTTTTT.

V is TRBV18 and J is TRBJ2-5; possible D gene TRBD1, 5 bases. Trimming shortened V by 4 bases and J by 1 base, and 13 bases separated the two germline ends. Germline assignment: CDR1 KGHSH and CDR2 LQKENI. This CDR3 has 15 amino acids. CDR3 sequence reads: CASSRQGYGQETQYF. CDR3 sequence (DNA): TGTGCCAGCTCACGTCAGGGTTACGGCCAAGAGACCCAGTACTTC.

The genes are TRBV11-2 and TRBJ2-3; D not certain. Trimming left V 0 bases short and J 7 bases short, with 11 bases between. Looked up from germline, CDR1 is SGHAT and CDR2 is FQNNGV. The CDR3 runs 14 residues. DNA of the CDR3: TGTGCCAGCAGCTTAGATCGAGCGTCTCATACGCAGTATTTT. It codes for CASSLDRASHTQYF.

The V call is TRBV4-1, the J call TRBJ2-3, with 8 bases lining up with TRBD2. Trimming cost V 3 bases and J 4 bases; bases outside gene matches: 9. The CDR3 covers 16 residues. The germline V gene has CDR1 MGHRA and CDR2 YSYEKL. The CDR3 loop reads CASSQEADGGADTQYF. CDR3 nucleotides: TGCGCCAGCAGCCAGGAGGCTGACGGGGGGGCAGATACGCAGTATTTT.

This chain links TRBV2 with TRBJ1-2, with 8 bases that match TRBD1. CDR1 is SNHLY and CDR2 is FYNNEI in the germline V gene. Unmatched junction bases numbered 10, after V lost 2 bases and J lost 2 bases. The CDR3 runs 17 residues. The DNA for the CDR3 is TGTGCCAGCAGTGAACCGAGGACAGGGCGGAGGAACTATGGCTACACCTTC. Protein sequence: CASSEPRTGRRNYGYTF.

V usage is TRBV5-1 and J usage is TRBJ1-6, with D tentatively TRBD1 (6 bases). V gave up 4 bases and J gave up 3 bases, with 17 bases separating them. This CDR3 contains 17 residues. Germline CDR1 reads SGHRS; CDR2 reads YFSETQ. CDR3 sequence reads: CASSRETGTLYNSPLHF. For the CDR3, the DNA is TGCGCCAGCAGCCGGGAAACAGGGACCCTCTATAATTCACCCCTCCACTTT.

J is TRBJ2-7 and V is TRBV5-1, with D maybe TRBD1 (5 bases). The CDR3 sequence is 15 residues long. Germline assignment: CDR1 SGHRS and CDR2 YFSETQ. The ends were cut back, 0 bases at V and 3 bases at J, with 13 bases in the middle. The CDR3: CASSLEAGPYYEQYF. CDR3 bases: TGCGCCAGCAGCTTGGAGGCAGGGCCTTACTACGAGCAGTACTTC. Looking up the rest from reference TRBV5-1 and TRBJ2-7 gives the full variable domain: KAGVTQTPRYLIKTRGQQVTLSCSPISGHRSVSWYQQTPGQGLQFLFEYFSETQRNKGNFPGRFSGRQFSNSRSEMNVSTLELGDSALYLCASSLEAGPYYEQYFGPGTRLTVT.

The rearrangement joins TRBV18 to TRBJ2-5, with TRBD2 matching over 9 bases. The CDR3 covers 16 residues. Germline CDR1 KGHSH, CDR2 LQKENI. The trim removed 6 bases at V and 2 bases at J, leaving 10 bases unmatched. CDR3 nucleotides: TGTGCCAGCTCGGGAGTAGCGGGGGCCGAACAAGAGACCCAGTACTTC. Translating gives CASSGVAGAEQETQYF.

This chain connects TRBV3-1 (or the pseudogene TRBV3-2) to TRBJ2-1; 12 bases map to TRBD2. Germline lookup yields CDR1 LGHDT and CDR2 YNNKEL (reference sequence). Losses at the gene ends were 5 bases for V and 4 bases for J; bases not matched to a gene: 9. CDR3 size: 17 residues. CDR3 in DNA: TGTGCCAGCAGCAACCGACCGGGACTAGCGGGTTACAATGAGCAGTTCTTC. Translated: CASSNRPGLAGYNEQFF.

The rearrangement joins TRBV29-1 to TRBJ2-3; the D gene is possibly TRBD1 (6 bases). This CDR3 spans 16 amino acids. The germline V gene encodes CDR1 SQVTM and CDR2 ANQGSEA. V lost 7 bases, J lost 2 bases, and 22 bases lay in between. The CDR3: CSARRDNQPPTDTQYF. The CDR3 nucleotides read TGCAGCGCACGACGGGACAACCAACCCCCCACAGATACGCAGTATTTT.

The V and J genes are TRBV18 and TRBJ1-5, with 10 bases identical to TRBD1. The germline V gene has CDR1 KGHSH and CDR2 LQKENI. V lost 6 bases and J lost 4; bases outside the gene matches: 3. CDR3 length equals 14 residues. CDR3 region: CASSRQGANQPQHF. In DNA form, the CDR3 reads TGTGCCAGCTCGCGACAGGGGGCTAATCAGCCCCAGCATTTT.

J is TRBJ2-7 and V is TRBV2, with TRBD2 matching 8 bases. Germline CDR1 and CDR2: SNHLY and FYNNEI. V lost 4 bases and J lost 1; bases outside the gene matches: 6. The CDR3 is 15 residues long. For the CDR3, the DNA is TGTGCCAGCAGTGCCGGGGGGGGGCAGTCCTACGAGCAGTACTTC. It is translated as CASSAGGGQSYEQYF.

The chain recombines TRBV5-6 with TRBJ1-4, with D hard to call. The CDR3 covers 15 residues. The germline CDR1 and CDR2 sequences are SGHDT and YYEEEE. Trimming removed 0 bases at V and 3 bases at J, with 9 bases between. The CDR3 region has the DNA TGTGCCAGCAGCTTGGTTGGAGGACCTAATGAAAAACTGTTTTTT. Its protein product is CASSLVGGPNEKLFF.

V usage is TRBV5-1 and J usage is TRBJ2-1; D is perhaps TRBD2 (6 bases). The V gene lost 6 bases and the J gene lost 4 bases, with 23 bases spanning the gap. The germline V gene has CDR1 SGHRS and CDR2 YFSETQ. This CDR3 is 17 amino acids long. This CDR3 reads CASKRLADIQPYNEQFF. Written as DNA, the CDR3 is TGCGCCAGCAAACGCTTAGCGGATATCCAACCTTACAATGAGCAGTTCTTC.

The chain uses TRBV2 and TRBJ2-3, with 11 nucleotides matching TRBD2. Germline-derived CDR1 and CDR2 are SNHLY and FYNNEI. Unmatched junction bases numbered 20, after V lost 8 bases and J lost 1 base. CDR3 length equals 20 residues. The CDR3 region has the DNA TGTGCCAGCCCAGAGAAGGTAATAGCGGGGGGGGTGATCTGCACAGATACGCAGTATTTT. Amino acid sequence: CASPEKVIAGGVICTDTQYF.

The chain combines TRBV20-1 with TRBJ1-4; tentative D call: TRBD1 (5 bases). This CDR3 is 15 amino acids long. Between the trimmed V and J ends, which lost 3 bases and 0 bases, there was a span of 11 bases. Germline V lookup: CDR1 DFQATT, CDR2 SNEGSKA (reference sequence). CDR3 DNA: TGCAGTGCTAGTTTGCGGGGGGCAACTAATGAAAAACTGTTTTTT. It is translated as CSASLRGATNEKLFF.

The chain links TRBV6-5 to TRBJ1-2; tentatively, D is TRBD1 (5 bases). The V and J ends lost 2 bases and 8 bases respectively, with 15 bases between them. The germline V gene has CDR1 MNHEY and CDR2 SVGAGI. The CDR3 is 14 residues long. The CDR3 DNA sequence: TGTGCCAGCAGTTACGGTGGCAGGGCAGTGGGCTACACCTTC. Its translation: CASSYGGRAVGYTF.

The J gene is TRBJ2-5, the V gene TRBV4-2, with 10 bases that match TRBD2. Germline CDR1 and CDR2: LGHNA and YNFKEQ. CDR3 length equals 16 residues. Trimming cost V 4 bases and J 5 bases; bases outside gene matches: 10. The CDR3 DNA follows: TGTGCCAGCAGCCTCGGACTAGCGGCCCTCCGGGAGACCCAGTACTTC. Residues: CASSLGLAALRETQYF.